The sequence of this T cell receptor (beta chain) was determined in a study of T cell responses to AZD1222 COVID-19 vaccine (dated by TCRdb to the early 2020s). In the study overall: AZD1222 recipients given second doses at about 4 weeks or at about 12 weeks were pooled, since spike-specific TCR depth and breadth were not found to differ between the two schedules. A total of 230 to 250 trial participants underwent TCR sequencing, of whom about 200 received two doses of AZD1222 and some 25 received two doses of the MenACWY control vaccine. Trial participants were enrolled by age into subgroups of 18-55, 56-69 and 70-plus years, and around 150, 29 and 61 TCR-sequenced participants, respectively, were included in these subgroups. Study-wide conclusions, independent of this receptor: Nearly half of unique spike-specific TCRs reportedly recognized epitopes outside regions mutated in the B.1.351 and B.1.1.7 variants. Most participants were white British and females outnumbered males, and the authors suggested that clonal diversity may have been underestimated. The 56-69-year group was small, and its depth increase did not reach significance, likely because of low power. Conclusions about previously exposed vaccinees are limited, since just six or seven AZD1222 recipients were seropositive for SARS-CoV-2 at baseline. The whole spike protein was spanned by vaccine-associated CD4 TCRs, and dominant responses were seen in regions 160-218 and 743-854. After two AZD1222 doses, both the breadth and the depth of spike-specific TCRs were significantly higher than at day 0 and than in MenACWY recipients. Because no day 14 peak-response samples were available, repertoires were characterized only after the peak T cell response.

The CDR3 regions of human TCRbeta chains were analyzed by immunosequencing. Regarding the original processing steps: Repertoire TCRs were checked for matches against a reference library of SARS-CoV-2-specific TCRs that had been generated using the MIRA antigen-specificity platform. Breadth was defined as the fraction of unique TCRs that were SARS-CoV-2-associated. Depth was defined as the fraction of total T cells that were SARS-CoV-2-associated. Using the MIRA data, every spike-specific TCR was mapped to the spike region that the TCR reacted to and assigned to either a CD4 or a CD8 class. Log10-transformed breadth and depth values were compared by one-way ANOVA with Sidak's multiple comparisons tests. Here the immuneACCESS table is served through TCRdb, limited to in-frame sequences with V and J called. Missing clones are a known gap in these copies; in checked studies unresolved V genes cover under half, and the rest lacks a known reason. The DNA was the basis for D and trimming; V, J and clone size are from that table. The sample table lists 150,000 or so clones, about 89% of them with a count of one. Approximately 5.1% of the sample goes to the ten largest clones.

The intended sense of this specimen's time point label: baseline before first vaccination. The vaccinee samples were drawn from two UK trials, COV001 and COV002, one of which was a single-blind randomized controlled phase 2/3 trial testing AZD1222 (ChAdOx1 nCoV-19) in healthy adults. For TCRbeta chain sequencing, PBMC samples from trial participants were taken at day 0 and at day 28 after the second dose. Remarks on this clone: Its antigen is not yet known. Base qualities are not at hand, and no much larger clone is one base apart.

The sequenced sample was peripheral blood, obtained on day 0 of AZD1222 vaccination. This receptor was taken from an adult in good health.

This receptor has the CDR3 CASREQGGSNQPQHF. The bases are TGTGCCAGCAGAGAACAGGGGGGGAGCAATCAGCCCCAGCATTTT. The chain links TRBV7-2 with TRBJ1-5; TRBD1 aligns with 8 central bases. Ends trimmed: V by 6 bases, J by 1 base; bases unmatched to a gene: 5. Measured from the cysteine to the phenylalanine, the CDR3 is 15 residues long. Kept here is only the CDR3 DNA, which spans 45 bases and is read in frame from base 1. The germline V gene yields SGHTA for CDR1 and FQGNSA for CDR2.